The 19 T cell receptor beta chains below come from one sample, sequenced in a study of T cell responses to AZD1222 COVID-19 vaccine (dated by TCRdb to 2020 to 2022). Receptor libraries were prepared by the immunoSEQ multiplex PCR assay. TCRdb holds this immuneACCESS table with in-frame rearrangements only. Some clones are missing; in checked studies, unresolved V genes explain under half, and the rest has no known cause. For this sample the table gives around 120,000 clones, of which roughly 90% were detected only once. Of the sample, 2.8% falls within the top ten clones. Interpreted using the paper, the time point label stands for: baseline before first vaccination. Here the sequenced sample was peripheral blood, taken on day 0 of AZD1222 vaccination. The receptors come from an adult in good health.

The gene calls are TRBV5-8 and TRBJ1-5; TRBD1 aligns across 7 bases. The CDR3 length is 15 residues. Per the germline V gene, CDR1 is SGHTS and CDR2 is YDEGEE. The J segment lost 2 bases and the V segment lost 4 bases, leaving 6 bases of the junction unmatched. CDR3 residues: CASSRGQDRNQPQHF. CDR3 in DNA: TGTGCCAGCAGCCGCGGACAGGATCGCAATCAGCCCCAGCATTTT.

The chain carries TRBV7-2 and TRBJ1-1; no firm D call. Germline V gives CDR1 SGHTA, CDR2 FQGNSA. V was pared by 6 bases and J by 1 base, with 9 bases between. This CDR3 comprises 13 residues. CDR3 residues: CASSLYTNTEAFF. The CDR3 region has the DNA TGTGCCAGCAGTCTTTACACGAACACTGAAGCTTTCTTT.

The chain recombines TRBV7-6 with TRBJ1-2, with 9 bases that match TRBD1. Trimming took 6 bases from V and 4 from J; bases not matched to a gene: 6. CDR3 length: 14 residues. Germline V gives CDR1 SGHVS, CDR2 FNYEAQ. The CDR3 reads CASRGDRAVYGYTF. The CDR3 nucleotides read TGTGCCAGCAGAGGGGACAGGGCTGTCTATGGCTACACCTTC.

The chain links TRBV14 to TRBJ1-1, with D hard to call. The CDR3 runs 13 residues. V was pared by 1 base and J by 6 bases, with 9 bases between. Germline CDR1 reads SGHDN; CDR2 reads FVKESK. The CDR3: CASSQVGVAEAFF. CDR3 nucleotide sequence: TGTGCCAGCAGCCAAGTGGGTGTAGCTGAAGCTTTCTTT.

The chain carries TRBV19 and TRBJ1-6, with TRBD1 matching 8 bases. V dropped 5 bases and J dropped 0; count of bases not matched to a gene: 6. This CDR3 is 17 amino acids long. Germline V gene lookup returns CDR1 LNHDA and CDR2 SQIVND (reference sequence). CDR3 DNA: TGTGCCAGTAGTCGCCGGACAGGGAGCTCCTATAATTCACCCCTCCACTTT. Protein: CASSRRTGSSYNSPLHF. Looking up the rest from reference TRBV19 and TRBJ1-6 gives the full variable domain: DGGITQSPKYLFRKEGQNVTLSCEQNLNHDAMYWYRQDPGQGLRLIYYSQIVNDFQKGDIAEGYSVSREKKESFPLTVTSAQKNPTAFYLCASSRRTGSSYNSPLHFGNGTRLTVT.

The table lists this clone with a count of one. The rearrangement joins TRBV10-3 to TRBJ2-1; D gene unclear. Trimming stripped 4 bases from V and 5 bases from J, with 15 bases between. The CDR3 is made up of 15 amino acids. Germline V CDR1 and CDR2: ENHRY, SYGVKD. CDR3 nucleotide sequence: TGTGCCATCAGTGTTGAGTCAAATCCAGACAATGAGCAGTTCTTC. Encoded protein: CAISVESNPDNEQFF.

The rearrangement joins TRBV19 to TRBJ2-7; TRBD1 matches 7 bases. CDR1 is LNHDA, CDR2 SQIVND, per germline (reference sequence). The CDR3 contains 15 residues. V was pared by 6 bases and J by 0 bases, with 8 bases of the junction left unmatched. CDR3 bases: TGTGCCAGTAGATCTGGGACAGAACTCTCCTACGAGCAGTACTTC. The encoded protein is CASRSGTELSYEQYF.

The genes are TRBV6-5 and TRBJ2-2, with 7 bases that match TRBD1. The CDR3 loop spans 14 amino acids. V lost 4 bases and J lost 2; bases outside the gene matches: 1. Germline CDR1 is MNHEY and CDR2 is SVGAGI. CDR3 sequence: CASSSGGNTGELFF. CDR3 DNA: TGTGCCAGCAGTTCAGGGGGTAACACCGGGGAGCTGTTTTTT.

The chain carries TRBV12-3 or TRBV12-4 and TRBJ2-7; no clear D gene. V was clipped by 2 bases and J by 3 bases, with 5 bases between them. This CDR3 spans 12 amino acids. Here the CDR3 DNA reads TGTGCCAGCAGTTTAACGGGCTACGAGCAGTACTTC. Translation gives CASSLTGYEQYF.

The genes are TRBV9 and TRBJ2-3, with TRBD2 matching 7 bases. Germline loops: CDR1 SGDLS, CDR2 YYNGEE. This CDR3 spans 16 amino acids. Germline trimming cut 0 bases from V and 5 bases from J; bases unmatched to any gene: 9. CDR3 sequence: CASSVAVGGALDTQYF. The CDR3 nucleotides are TGTGCCAGCAGCGTAGCGGTGGGAGGGGCCCTAGATACGCAGTATTTT.

The gene calls are TRBV6-5 and TRBJ2-1, with no clear D. Trimming removed 6 bases at V and 4 bases at J, with 10 bases between. The germline V gene has CDR1 MNHEY and CDR2 SVGAGI. This CDR3 has 13 amino acids. The CDR3 DNA is TGTGCCAGCAGGGCGGCCCTTTACAATGAGCAGTTCTTC. Protein: CASRAALYNEQFF.

V gene TRBV5-8 combines with J gene TRBJ1-2; the D gene is possibly TRBD1 (6 bases). This CDR3 is 14 amino acids long. V lost 7 bases, J lost 6 bases, and 19 bases lay in between. Germline CDR1 SGHTS, CDR2 YDEGEE. CDR3 bases: TGTGCCAGCTGCCTAAGGGGGACTTATGATGGCTACACCTTC. Translation gives CASCLRGTYDGYTF. Based on the CDR3 plus reference TRBV5-8 and TRBJ1-2, the full variable domain is EAGVTQSPTHLIKTRGQQATLRCSPISGHTSVYWYQQALGLGLQFLLWYDEGEERNRGNFPPRFSGRQFPNYSSELNVNALELEDSALYLCASCLRGTYDGYTFGSGTRLTVV.

This chain uses TRBV19 with TRBJ1-1, with D uncertain. Per the germline V gene, CDR1 is LNHDA and CDR2 is SQIVND (reference sequence). Deletions cut 2 bases from V and 1 base from J, with 5 bases between. The CDR3 sequence is 13 residues long. CDR3 region: CASSITRNTEAFF. The CDR3 nucleotides are TGTGCCAGTAGTATAACCCGGAACACTGAAGCTTTCTTT.

This rearrangement joins TRBV5-1 to TRBJ2-7; D is perhaps TRBD1 (6 bases). The CDR3 covers 14 residues. V dropped 0 bases and J dropped 5 bases, with 12 bases sitting between them. Per germline, CDR1 SGHRS and CDR2 YFSETQ. The CDR3 spells CASSLAQGNDEQYF. The CDR3 DNA reads TGCGCCAGCAGCTTGGCCCAGGGGAACGACGAGCAGTACTTC.

This clone was counted a few times. V and J are TRBV15 and TRBJ1-2, with unresolved D. The germline CDR1 and CDR2 sequences are LNHNV and YYDKDF (reference sequence). Trimming took off 4 bases at V and 2 bases at J, with 2 bases between the two ends. CDR3 size: 11 residues. This CDR3 is CATSNNYGYTF. CDR3 sequence (DNA): TGTGCCACCAGCAACAACTATGGCTACACCTTC.

This rearrangement joins TRBV10-3 to TRBJ1-2; D unresolved. The germline CDR1 and CDR2 sequences are ENHRY and SYGVKD. V gave up 0 bases and J gave up 8 bases, with 10 bases separating them. The CDR3 length is 13 residues. CDR3 in amino acids: CAISESDVRGYTF. CDR3 sequence (DNA): TGTGCCATCAGTGAGTCCGACGTACGGGGCTACACCTTC.

The rearrangement uses TRBV6-5 and TRBJ1-5, with unresolved D. V was clipped by 10 bases and J by 3 bases, with 10 bases between them. The CDR3 has 12 residues. Germline assignment: CDR1 MNHEY and CDR2 SVGAGI. CDR3 nucleotides: TGTGCCACCTCACCCGTCAATCAGCCCCAGCATTTT. Translated: CATSPVNQPQHF.

The gene calls are TRBV15 and TRBJ1-5; a weak D match, TRBD1 (6 bases). The CDR3 is 14 amino acids. Trimming stripped 1 base from V and 5 bases from J, with 9 bases between. Germline-derived CDR1 and CDR2 are LNHNV and YYDKDF (reference sequence). The CDR3 sequence is CATSRAGADQPQHF. The CDR3 DNA is TGTGCCACCAGCAGAGCGGGGGCCGATCAGCCCCAGCATTTT.

The chain uses TRBV5-1 and TRBJ2-1; 7 bases are shared with TRBD1. The V gene's germline CDR1 is SGHRS and CDR2 YFSETQ. There are 14 residues in the CDR3. Trimming cost V 0 bases and J 15 bases; bases outside gene matches: 12. Here the CDR3 DNA reads TGCGCCAGCAGCTTGGGGGGTGCGGAGACAGGGTCGTTCTTC. As protein: CASSLGGAETGSFF.